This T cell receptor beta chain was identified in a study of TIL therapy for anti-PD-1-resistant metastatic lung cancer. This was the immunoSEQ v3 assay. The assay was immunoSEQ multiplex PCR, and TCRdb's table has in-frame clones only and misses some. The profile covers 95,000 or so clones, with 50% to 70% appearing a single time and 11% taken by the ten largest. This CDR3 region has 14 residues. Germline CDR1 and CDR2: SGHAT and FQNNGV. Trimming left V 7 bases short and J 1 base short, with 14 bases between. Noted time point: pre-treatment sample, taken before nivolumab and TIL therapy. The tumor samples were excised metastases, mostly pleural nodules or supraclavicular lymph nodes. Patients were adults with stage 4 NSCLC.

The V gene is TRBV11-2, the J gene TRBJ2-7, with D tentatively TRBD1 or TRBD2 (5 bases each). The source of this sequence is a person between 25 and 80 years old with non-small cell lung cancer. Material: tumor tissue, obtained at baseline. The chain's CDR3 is CASTPGTASYEQYF. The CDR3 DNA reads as TGTGCCAGCACCCCGGGGACGGCATCCTACGAGCAGTACTTC.